Listed here are 6 T cell receptor beta chains from one sample, sequenced in a study of patients and donors after allogeneic stem cell transplantation. MiXCR was run by TCRdb on the RT-PCR reads, yielding one entry per CDR3 protein. The sample contains 9,000 to 10,000 distinct CDR3 sequences, approximately 6% of which appear only once. Input material: blood, either unsorted or a sorted T cell fraction (not recorded which). The receptor source for this set is a human donor who was either an allogeneic HSCT recipient or a stem cell or donor lymphocyte infusion donor (not recorded which). It is not recorded whose cells these are; they may come from a transplant donor.

This chain uses TRBV10-3 with TRBJ2-1; 9 nucleotides agree with TRBD1. V lost 4 bases and J lost 10; bases outside the gene matches: 11. Germline loops: CDR1 ENHRY, CDR2 SYGVKD. CDR3 length: 15 amino acids. CDR3 sequence: CAISAGTGSAVEQFF. The CDR3 coding sequence is TGTGCCATCAGTGCCGGGACAGGGTCCGCTGTGGAGCAGTTCTTC.

V and J are TRBV28 and TRBJ2-1; 7 bases line up with TRBD2. CDR3 size: 14 residues. J was trimmed by 10 bases and V by 2 bases; bases with no gene match: 8. The germline V gene encodes CDR1 MDHEN and CDR2 SYDVKM. CDR3 residues: CASSLPGLVGEQFF. CDR3 sequence (DNA): TGTGCCAGCAGTTTACCAGGACTAGTAGGCGAGCAGTTCTTC.

This clonotype was recorded a few times. This rearrangement joins TRBV7-6 to TRBJ2-1, with D possibly TRBD1 on 7 matching bases. This CDR3 comprises 12 residues. The V end lost 8 bases, the J end lost 6 bases, and 11 bases lay between the germline ends. CDR1 is SGHVS, CDR2 FNYEAQ, per germline. The CDR3 spells CASGGTANEQFF. The CDR3 DNA is TGTGCCAGCGGAGGGACAGCCAATGAGCAGTTCTTC.

On this clonotype: A much more abundant neighbour one base away suggests this may be a read error. The CDR3: CASSTQQGQTQYF. Here the CDR3 DNA reads TGTGCCAGCAGTACCCAACAGGGGCAGACCCAGTACTTC. The chain employs TRBV27 and TRBJ2-5; 7 positions match TRBD1. V lost 5 bases to trimming and J lost 6 bases; unmatched junction nucleotides: 6. Looked up from germline, CDR1 is MNHEY and CDR2 is SMNVEV (reference sequence). CDR3 length: 13 residues.

This clonotype was found many times. The rearrangement joins TRBV9 to TRBJ1-2; D is perhaps TRBD1 (5 bases). V was cut by 3 bases and J by 6 bases, with 15 bases left in between. Germline V gene data show CDR1 as SGDLS and CDR2 as YYNGEE. This CDR3 is built from 14 residues. Here the CDR3 reads CASSGIGAGHGYTF. The CDR3 bases are TGTGCCAGCAGCGGGATAGGGGCAGGGCATGGCTACACCTTC.

This clonotype was seen more than once but under ten times. The rearrangement links TRBV6-5 to TRBJ2-5; 10 bases are shared with TRBD1. The trim removed 0 bases at V and 5 bases at J, leaving 0 bases unmatched. The CDR3 has 14 amino acids. Germline CDR1 MNHEY, CDR2 SVGAGI. CDR3: CASSYSDRGETQYF. The CDR3 DNA reads as TGTGCCAGCAGTTACTCGGACAGGGGGGAGACCCAGTACTTC.